This T cell receptor (beta chain) was found in a study of T cell repertoires in aging, cancer and after chemotherapy (dated by TCRdb to about 2019). Study-wide context: Donors were distributed across six age groups ranging from 30 or younger to 70 or older, with at least three individuals included per group. In the hematological group, paired pre- and post-chemotherapy samples were obtained from chronic lymphocytic leukemia patients treated with fludarabine- or bendamustine-based regimens. The study profiled peripheral blood TCR beta repertoires from healthy donors and cancer patients to examine immunoaging and T cell reconstitution after chemotherapy. The cohort comprised around 220 cancer patients, roughly 94 with hematological and over 110 with solid cancers, plus 95 healthy donors as a reference group. Roughly 10 million TCR reads were contained in the full dataset. General findings and caveats noted by the study authors: Lymphoid organ infiltration was present in the hematological cancer patients, and this infiltration may itself impair thymic emigration or the expansion of peripheral T cells. According to the authors, the repertoire data do not allow conclusions to be drawn about immunological memory after chemotherapy. Median generation probability increased over the chemotherapy interval in both cancer cohorts, suggesting repertoire reconstitution through rebound thymic output. Compared with age-matched healthy donors, untreated patients with hematological or solid cancers had significantly lower TCR diversity and higher clonality in blood. In healthy donors, the decline in TCR diversity with age was mainly explained by loss of richness, whereas in cancer patients loss of evenness was also found to contribute.

TCR beta rearrangements were amplified from genomic DNA isolated from peripheral blood, not from sorted cells or RNA. A note on this clonotype: Its antigen is currently not known. No qualities accompany the bases; no much larger clone lies one base away.

V was cut back by 5 bases and J by 5 bases, leaving a gap of 9 bases between them. The germline V gene (reference sequence) supplies CDR1 SGHAT and CDR2 FQDESV. The CDR3 contains 12 residues, cysteine and phenylalanine counted. Of all the DNA, just the CDR3 is kept, 36 bases in frame from base 1. Rearranged TRB sequences spanning V, D and J segments were amplified in a multiplex touch-down PCR with a mixed TRB-A/B primer pool. Illumina adapters and sample indices were attached to the amplicons through two consecutive PCR reactions run with Phusion HS II polymerase. After gel purification with the NucleoSpin Gel and PCR Clean-up kit, the amplicons were checked using Qubit and an Agilent 2100 Bioanalyzer. Sequencing of the libraries was done on an Illumina MiSeq with paired-end, single-indexed 600-cycle runs. On the authors' methods: TRB sequences were processed with MiXCR versions 2.12 and 3.0.5. A clone was defined as each unique CDR3 nucleotide sequence, and only productive sequences supported by at least two reads were kept. The repertoire metrics were Shannon diversity, evenness, clonality (calculated as one minus evenness), and diversity profiles parameterized by alpha from 0 to 5. The IGoR algorithm was used to calculate generation probabilities of clones in the paired pre- and post-chemotherapy samples. TCRdb passed the public sequencing reads through fastp at Q25 and MiXCR, retaining productive beta sequences. A single entry per CDR3 protein holds the most common genes and DNA from its merged rows. The V and J calls were not made by the authors but by TCRdb's processing. The sample includes approximately 3,000 distinct CDR3 sequences, with 20% to 25% observed a single time. Together, the top ten hold 39% of the sample.

Sequencing was performed on blood. The sequence derives from a human donor with a blood cancer. The chain employs TRBV11-1 and TRBJ1-1; the D gene assignment is ambiguous. The DNA is as follows: TGTGCCAGCAGCCCAACACGGACTGAAGCTTTCTTT. The translation is CASSPTRTEAFF.